Presented here are 12 T cell receptor beta chains from one specimen sequenced in a study of control samples from healthy donors and cancer patients. Sequenced by immunoSEQ multiplex PCR; TCRdb stores in-frame clones only, minus some. Of under 60,000 clones listed, 94% are singletons. Sequenced input: blood. Receptors originate from a man aged 30 to 39 in good health.

The V and J genes are TRBV4-3 and TRBJ2-1; D remains ambiguous. In germline, CDR1 is LGHNA, CDR2 YSLEER. Between the trimmed V and J ends, which lost 0 bases and 2 bases, there was a span of 5 bases. CDR3 length: 14 amino acids. CDR3 sequence: CASSQESTYNEQFF. The CDR3 bases are TGCGCCAGCAGCCAAGAGTCCACCTACAATGAGCAGTTCTTC.

The chain recombines TRBV29-1 with TRBJ2-7; D might be TRBD2 (5 bases). Looked up from germline, CDR1 is SQVTM and CDR2 is ANQGSEA. CDR3 length equals 12 residues. V was clipped by 4 bases and J by 2 bases, with 9 bases between them. CDR3 nucleotides: TGCAGCGTTGGGGAGTCCGCCTACGAGCAGTACTTC. This gives the protein CSVGESAYEQYF.

The chain combines TRBV29-1 with TRBJ1-1; unclear D gene. Germline V CDR1 and CDR2: SQVTM, ANQGSEA. V dropped 6 bases and J dropped 8 bases, with 19 bases sitting between them. The CDR3 loop spans 13 amino acids. The chain's CDR3 is CSVHINPSGEAFF. CDR3 nucleotides: TGCAGCGTCCATATTAACCCCTCCGGCGAAGCTTTCTTT.

The chain is built from TRBV7-8 and TRBJ1-4, with TRBD1 identical over 7 bases. CDR3 length: 14 residues. Looked up from germline, CDR1 is SGHVS and CDR2 is FQNEAQ. V dropped 0 bases and J dropped 7; count of bases not matched to a gene: 2. CDR3 coding DNA: TGTGCCAGCAGCTTAGCGCAGGGGGGTGAAAAACTGTTTTTT. It yields the protein CASSLAQGGEKLFF.

CDR3 amino acids: CASRTLMNTEAFF. CDR3 DNA: TGTGCCAGCAGGACTCTTATGAACACTGAAGCTTTCTTT. V is TRBV6-5 and J is TRBJ1-1; the D is unclear. Trimming pared 6 bases from V and 0 bases from J, leaving 8 bases between. This CDR3 contains 13 residues. CDR1 is MNHEY, CDR2 SVGAGI, per germline.

The rearrangement uses TRBV7-3 and TRBJ1-6; the D gene is possibly TRBD1 (5 bases). In germline, CDR1 is SGHTA, CDR2 FQGTGA. V lost 1 base, J lost 8 bases, and 18 bases lay in between. This CDR3 contains 17 residues. DNA for the CDR3: TGTGCCAGCAGCTTAAACCCCGCAGGGTATGGGGATTCACCCCTCCACTTT. It translates to CASSLNPAGYGDSPLHF.

The chain uses TRBV19 and TRBJ1-5; D is perhaps TRBD1 (5 bases). Germline V CDR1 and CDR2: LNHDA, SQIVND (reference sequence). V gave up 4 bases and J gave up 4 bases, with 14 bases separating them. The CDR3 has 15 residues. CDR3 amino acids: CASSRILGGNQPQHF. The CDR3 DNA sequence: TGTGCCAGTAGTAGGATACTGGGGGGGAATCAGCCCCAGCATTTT.

The CDR3 region has the DNA TGTGCCAGCAGCCCAGAAGGGACTAGCGGAAAAAGCTCCTACAATGAGCAGTTCTTC. Its translation is CASSPEGTSGKSSYNEQFF. V gene TRBV11-2 combines with J gene TRBJ2-1, with TRBD2 matching 11 bases. Unmatched junction bases numbered 12, after V lost 5 bases and J lost 0 bases. Germline lookup yields CDR1 SGHAT and CDR2 FQNNGV. The CDR3 contains 19 residues.

The chain couples TRBV30 to TRBJ1-2; D is possibly TRBD1 (5 bases). Germline lookup yields CDR1 GTSNPN and CDR2 SVGIG (reference sequence). V dropped 0 bases and J dropped 2 bases, with 7 bases sitting between them. The CDR3 contains 13 residues. Written as DNA, the CDR3 is TGTGCCTGGAGTGTGGAGGGGAACTATGGCTACACCTTC. Amino acids: CAWSVEGNYGYTF. Together with reference TRBV30 and TRBJ1-2, the CDR3 gives the full variable domain: SQTIHQWPATLVQPVGSPLSLECTVEGTSNPNLYWYRQAAGRGLQLLFYSVGIGQISSEVPQNLSASRPQDRQFILSSKKLLLSDSGFYLCAWSVEGNYGYTFGSGTRLTVV.

This clone came up once. The chain recombines TRBV20-1 with TRBJ1-1; TRBD1 matches 8 bases. The CDR3 is made up of 14 amino acids. In germline, CDR1 is DFQATT, CDR2 SNEGSKA (reference sequence). The V segment lost 3 bases and the J segment 7 bases; nucleotides outside the gene matches: 10. CDR3 sequence (DNA): TGCAGTGCTAGTCTCGCAGGGGGCGGTGATGAAGCTTTCTTT. This sequence encodes CSASLAGGGDEAFF.

This clone is classed as medium-sized (0.01 to 0.1%). The J gene is TRBJ2-2, the V gene TRBV6-4; the D gene is possibly TRBD1 (6 bases). CDR3 length: 13 residues. V was shortened by 4 bases and J by 5 bases, with 8 bases between the two germline ends. Germline values: CDR1 MRHNA, CDR2 SNTAGT. The CDR3 loop is CASSVGGTGELFF. In DNA form, the CDR3 reads TGTGCCAGCAGTGTAGGGGGAACCGGGGAGCTGTTTTTT.

This clone was seen more than once but under ten times. The V and J genes are TRBV5-1 and TRBJ2-1; 8 bases are a match to TRBD1. The V gene end was trimmed by 6 bases and the J gene end by 8 bases; junction bases not matched to a gene: 16. The CDR3 is made up of 16 amino acids. The germline CDR1 and CDR2 sequences are SGHRS and YFSETQ. CDR3 nucleotides: TGCGCCAGCAAGATTGGAAACGCAGGGGGCTTTCATGAGCAGTTCTTC. This gives the protein CASKIGNAGGFHEQFF.